These 13 T cell receptor beta chains share one sample of origin, sequenced in a study of blood T cell repertoires in COVID-19. Some clones are missing from TCRdb's copy, which holds only in-frame ones; the method was immunoSEQ multiplex PCR. The sample holds tens of thousands of clones, about 84% seen once. Specimen: peripheral blood. These receptor sequences come from a human donor in a cohort sampled during active COVID-19.

This clone appeared once. V gene TRBV15 combines with J gene TRBJ1-2; possibly TRBD1 for D (6 bases). Germline V gene data show CDR1 as LNHNV and CDR2 as YYDKDF (reference sequence). The CDR3 contains 12 residues. Trimming shortened V by 0 bases and J by 12 bases, and 11 bases separated the two germline ends. This CDR3 reads CATSRDGQPDTF. The CDR3 DNA sequence: TGTGCCACCAGCAGAGACGGACAGCCTGACACCTTC.

The genes are TRBV10-3 and TRBJ1-1; 7 positions agree with TRBD1. Germline V CDR1 and CDR2: ENHRY, SYGVKD. This CDR3 spans 14 amino acids. The J segment lost 6 bases and the V segment lost 3 bases, leaving 7 bases of the junction unmatched. For the CDR3, the DNA is TGTGCCATCAGTGACGCAGGGGGGATCGCTGAAGCTTTCTTT. Protein product: CAISDAGGIAEAFF.

This clone was detected a few times. V is TRBV5-1 and J is TRBJ1-6; no clear D gene. There are 12 residues in the CDR3. The V end lost 5 bases, the J end lost 6 bases, and 6 bases lay between the germline ends. CDR1 and CDR2 from the germline V gene are SGHRS and YFSETQ. Here the CDR3 DNA reads TGCGCCAGCAGGACTATTAATTCACCCCTCCACTTT. This codes for CASRTINSPLHF.

This clone was picked up one time. The chain couples TRBV29-1 to TRBJ2-3; a possible D gene is TRBD1 (6 bases). The V gene lost 0 bases and the J gene lost 2 bases, with 12 bases spanning the gap. CDR3 length: 15 residues. The germline V gene encodes CDR1 SQVTM and CDR2 ANQGSEA. CDR3 nucleotide sequence: TGCAGCGTTGAAGATTTAGGACAGACCACAGATACGCAGTATTTT. Amino acid sequence: CSVEDLGQTTDTQYF.

This chain uses TRBV30 with TRBJ1-1; no firm D call. The V gene lost 8 bases and the J gene lost 1 base, with 8 bases spanning the gap. Germline CDR1 is GTSNPN and CDR2 is SVGIG (reference sequence). The CDR3 extends over 11 amino acids. The CDR3 loop reads CAGERNTEAFF. The CDR3 bases are TGTGCCGGAGAACGGAACACTGAAGCTTTCTTT. Together with reference TRBV30 and TRBJ1-1, the CDR3 gives the full variable domain: SQTIHQWPATLVQPVGSPLSLECTVEGTSNPNLYWYRQAAGRGLQLLFYSVGIGQISSEVPQNLSASRPQDRQFILSSKKLLLSDSGFYLCAGERNTEAFFGQGTRLTVV.

This clone has a handful of counts. This rearrangement joins TRBV7-2 to TRBJ2-7; 7 bases line up with TRBD2. Germline V CDR1 and CDR2: SGHTA, FQGNSA. CDR3 length: 14 residues. Germline trimming cut 0 bases from V and 4 bases from J; bases unmatched to any gene: 3. In DNA, the CDR3 is TGTGCCAGCAGCTTAGCGGGAGGGAGGTACGAGCAGTACTTC. Protein: CASSLAGGRYEQYF. The whole variable domain, remainder taken from reference TRBV7-2 and TRBJ2-7, is GAGVSQSPSNKVTEKGKDVELRCDPISGHTALYWYRQSLGQGLEFLIYFQGNSAPDKSGLPSDRFSAERTGGSVSTLTIQRTQQEDSAVYLCASSLAGGRYEQYFGPGTRLTVT.

The rearrangement uses TRBV5-1 and TRBJ1-1; D uncertain. V was clipped by 0 bases and J by 1 base, with 10 bases between them. Germline V CDR1 and CDR2: SGHRS, YFSETQ. The CDR3 is made up of 15 amino acids. The CDR3 DNA sequence: TGCGCCAGCAGCTTGGATGACATACAGAACACTGAAGCTTTCTTT. Its protein is CASSLDDIQNTEAFF.

The chain is built from TRBV5-1 and TRBJ1-2; 8 bases are a match to TRBD1. Germline CDR1 and CDR2: SGHRS and YFSETQ. Trimming took 1 base from V and 8 from J; bases not matched to a gene: 10. This CDR3 is built from 15 residues. CDR3 in amino acids: CASSLKGRGQEGYTF. The CDR3 region has the DNA TGCGCCAGCAGCTTGAAAGGCAGGGGGCAGGAAGGCTACACCTTC.

The V and J genes are TRBV14 and TRBJ2-5, with D hard to call. Germline V lookup: CDR1 SGHDN, CDR2 FVKESK. This CDR3 has 13 residues. The germline V and J ends were trimmed by 4 bases and 1 base, with 7 bases remaining between them. The CDR3 DNA is TGTGCCAGCAGCCCCTTGGCCCAAGAGACCCAGTACTTC. Its protein is CASSPLAQETQYF.

The chain uses TRBV29-1 and TRBJ2-1; 10 nucleotides agree with TRBD2. This CDR3 is 16 amino acids long. J was trimmed by 7 bases and V by 2 bases; bases with no gene match: 11. Germline CDR1 SQVTM, CDR2 ANQGSEA. The CDR3 DNA reads TGCAGCGTTGAACGGGATAGCGGGAGGTTGAGTAATGAGCAGTTCTTC. It specifies CSVERDSGRLSNEQFF.

The J gene is TRBJ2-4, the V gene TRBV3-1 (or the pseudogene TRBV3-2); TRBD1 matches 7 bases. J gave up 8 bases and V 5 bases, and 6 bases lay outside the gene matches. Per the germline V gene, CDR1 is LGHDT and CDR2 is YNNKEL (reference sequence). This CDR3 comprises 13 residues. CDR3 DNA sequence: TGTGCCAGCAGCACTGGACAGGCTTACATTCAGTACTTC. Translated: CASSTGQAYIQYF.

The rearrangement joins TRBV19 to TRBJ1-1; D is uncertain. The V gene's germline CDR1 is LNHDA and CDR2 SQIVND (reference sequence). This CDR3 spans 15 amino acids. V was trimmed by 3 bases and J by 3 bases, leaving 14 bases between them. The CDR3 here is CASSIFGGSDTEAFF. The CDR3 DNA is TGTGCCAGTAGTATTTTCGGAGGGAGCGACACTGAAGCTTTCTTT.

The rearrangement links TRBV18 to TRBJ2-1; the D gene is possibly TRBD2 (5 bases). The CDR3 contains 18 residues. V dropped 5 bases and J dropped 5 bases, with 25 bases sitting between them. The V gene's germline CDR1 is KGHSH and CDR2 LQKENI. CDR3 protein: CASSLTGRSGSGNNEQFF. CDR3 bases: TGTGCCAGCTCATTAACGGGAAGGTCGGGGTCTGGGAACAATGAGCAGTTCTTC. The full variable domain, rest sourced from reference TRBV18 and TRBJ2-1, is NAGVMQNPRHLVRRRGQEARLRCSPMKGHSHVYWYRQLPEEGLKFMVYLQKENIIDESGMPKERFSAEFPKEGPSILRIQQVVRGDSAAYFCASSLTGRSGSGNNEQFFGPGTRLTVL.